In this sample, the clone carrying this T cell receptor beta chain turned up many times. The antigen is undetermined. This sample is part of a study of T cells in Graves' hyperthyroidism and ophthalmopathy. The study, taken as a whole, reports: Median prediction lead before ophthalmopathy onset was six to eight months with the model. Researchers report that a 13 V-J model separated ophthalmopathy from stable hyperthyroidism. Blood also showed most of the thyroid clonotypes that were expanded above 0.001.

V was clipped by 6 bases and J by 6 bases, with 14 bases between them. Germline-derived CDR1 and CDR2 are MNHEY and SMNVEV (reference sequence). The CDR3 is 14 residues long. Authors of the study amplified TCR beta CDR3 regions from RNA transcripts. HTBI primers were used for first-round RT-PCR of the TCR CDR3. TCRdb re-called the multiplex PCR reads through MiXCR, storing one row per CDR3 protein. The profile covers over 150,000 distinct CDR3 sequences, with about a sixth appearing a single time and 25% to 35% taken by the ten largest. The V gene is TRBV27, the J gene TRBJ1-4; tentative D call: TRBD1 (6 bases). The receptor was isolated from a woman between 50 and 59 years old with Graves' hyperthyroidism. Input material: blood. The chain's CDR3 is CASRARGRYEKLFF. The CDR3 DNA follows: TGTGCCAGCAGAGCCAGGGGCCGGTATGAAAAACTGTTTTTT.